This T cell receptor beta chain was found in a study of spatial heterogeneity in lung cancer. Overall study results and limits: For expanded intratumoral alpha and beta TCRs, counts tracked tumor mutation counts.

MiXCR, applied by TCRdb to the 5' RACE reads, yields one record per CDR3 protein. The sample lists about 1,700 distinct CDR3 sequences; roughly 4.8% were seen once. By share, this clonotype ranks as medium-sized (0.01 to 0.1%). The antigen remains undetermined. Time point denoted: sample taken at primary tumor resection. Trimming shortened V by 2 bases and J by 4 bases, and 10 bases separated the two germline ends. The V gene's germline CDR1 is MNHEY and CDR2 SVGEGT. CDR3 size: 14 residues. The chain combines TRBV6-2 or TRBV6-3 with TRBJ2-3; weak D call: TRBD2 (6 bases). The TCR sequence derives from a male donor with early-stage non-small cell lung cancer. The sequences come from lung tumor tissue, collected at surgery. CDR3 coding DNA: TGTGCCAGCAGTTACCGACTAGAGTCAGATACGCAGTATTTT. Its protein product is CASSYRLESDTQYF.